These T cell receptor beta chains were read from a single sample in a study of blood T cell repertoires in COVID-19. TCRdb keeps only in-frame clones here, not all; method: immunoSEQ multiplex PCR. The sample carries 310,000 or so clones, about 90% recorded once. Sequenced input: PBMCs or T cells enriched from blood (not recorded which). Source of these receptors: a woman aged 25 to 39 who had recovered from COVID-19. Each CDR3 is given with its conserved first and last residue. D genes are given only for firm matches. Size values are once, few and many counts, or a class for expanded clones, and some rows have none.

j_gene,abundance,d_gene,v_gene,CDR3aa,CDR3nt
TRBJ2-1,NA,NA,TRBV7-3,CASSFAPNNEQFF,TGTGCCAGCAGCTTCGCGCCCAACAATGAGCAGTTCTTC
TRBJ2-3,NA,NA,TRBV5-1,CASSPRLPSSTDTQYF,TGCGCCAGCAGCCCCCGTCTCCCTTCTAGCACAGATACGCAGTATTTT
TRBJ1-5,NA,TRBD1,TRBV7-2,CASSPGGASQPQHF,TGTGCCAGCAGCCCAGGGGGCGCAAGCCAGCCCCAGCATTTT
TRBJ1-2,few,TRBD1,TRBV7-8,CASSPPGTDYGYTF,TGTGCCAGCAGCCCGCCCGGGACAGACTATGGCTACACCTTC
TRBJ1-6,once,TRBD1,TRBV30,CACRTGTNSPLHF,TGTGCCTGCCGGACAGGGACCAATTCACCCCTCCACTTT
TRBJ2-7,NA,NA,TRBV29-1,CSVDFRGSYEQYF,TGCAGCGTTGATTTCAGGGGCTCCTACGAGCAGTACTTC
TRBJ2-3,NA,NA,TRBV9,CASSVGAGAHTDTQYF,TGTGCCAGCAGCGTAGGGGCGGGGGCCCACACAGATACGCAGTATTTT
TRBJ1-1,NA,NA,TRBV19,CASSRWQVNTEAFF,TGTGCCAGTAGTCGTTGGCAGGTGAACACTGAAGCTTTCTTT
TRBJ1-1,once,NA,TRBV18,CASSPPGRWNTEAFF,TGTGCCAGCTCACCACCGGGCCGTTGGAACACTGAAGCTTTCTTT
TRBJ1-6,once,NA,TRBV19,CASSPVTGMSDHSPLHF,TGTGCCAGTAGCCCTGTAACGGGAATGTCTGATCATTCACCCCTCCACTTT
TRBJ1-6,NA,NA,TRBV5-6,CASSPSHVGGGSPLHF,TGTGCCAGCAGCCCCTCCCACGTAGGGGGGGGTTCACCCCTCCACTTT
TRBJ2-2,few,NA,TRBV6-2/TRBV6-3,CASSYSTLGHSYTGELFF,TGTGCCAGCAGTTACTCGACTCTCGGACACTCATACACCGGGGAGCTGTTTTTT
TRBJ2-1,NA,NA,TRBV24-1,CATSAGGQYNEQFF,TGTGCCACCAGTGCCGGGGGTCAATACAATGAGCAGTTCTTC
TRBJ2-2,NA,NA,TRBV6-2/TRBV6-3,CASSYSQNTGELFF,TGTGCCAGCAGTTACTCACAGAACACCGGGGAGCTGTTTTTT
TRBJ2-4,NA,TRBD2,TRBV11-3,CASSSGEGLADIQYF,TGTGCCAGCAGCTCCGGGGAGGGGCTGGCGGACATTCAGTACTTC
TRBJ2-5,once,TRBD2,TRBV7-2,CASSYPTLAGGQETQYF,TGTGCCAGCAGCTACCCCACCTTAGCGGGGGGACAAGAGACCCAGTACTTC
TRBJ1-2,NA,TRBD1,TRBV5-4,CASSLMTGGAGYGYTF,TGTGCCAGCAGCCTGATGACAGGGGGCGCTGGCTATGGCTACACCTTC
TRBJ2-3,NA,TRBD2,TRBV29-1,CSVALAGPLAGVTDTQYF,TGCAGCGTTGCACTAGCGGGACCCTTAGCCGGGGTCACAGATACGCAGTATTTT
TRBJ2-3,NA,NA,TRBV11-1,CASSRYGLSDTQYF,TGTGCCAGCAGTCGTTATGGCTTGTCAGATACGCAGTATTTT
TRBJ2-1,NA,TRBD2,TRBV9,CASSVGGCGGGNEQFF,TGTGCCAGCAGCGTTGGGGGTTGCGGGGGAGGCAATGAGCAGTTCTTC
TRBJ1-1,NA,TRBD1,TRBV27,CASSPRQGEAFF,TGTGCCAGCAGTCCCCGACAGGGTGAAGCTTTCTTT
TRBJ1-2,NA,TRBD1,TRBV27,CASRERTGTGSYGYTF,TGTGCCAGCAGGGAACGGACCGGGACAGGGTCCTATGGCTACACCTTC
TRBJ2-3,NA,NA,TRBV2,CASSDRRSGGTDTQYF,TGTGCCAGCAGTGATCGGCGCAGTGGAGGCACAGATACGCAGTATTTT
TRBJ1-6,NA,NA,TRBV5-1,CASSLTGGSPLHF,TGCGCCAGCAGCTTAACAGGAGGGTCACCCCTCCACTTT
TRBJ2-7,NA,NA,TRBV9,CASSVGQTGYEQYF,TGTGCCAGCAGCGTAGGACAGACCGGCTACGAGCAGTACTTC
TRBJ2-2,NA,TRBD2,TRBV4-3,CASSRGLAGGPGGELFF,TGCGCCAGCAGCCGAGGACTAGCGGGGGGGCCAGGCGGGGAGCTGTTTTTT
TRBJ1-2,NA,NA,TRBV29-1,CSVDGSGNYGYTF,TGCAGCGTTGATGGGTCGGGGAACTATGGCTACACCTTC
TRBJ2-7,NA,NA,TRBV3-1/TRBV3-2,CASSQGPDSQQYF,TGTGCCAGCAGCCAGGGCCCCGACAGCCAACAGTACTTC